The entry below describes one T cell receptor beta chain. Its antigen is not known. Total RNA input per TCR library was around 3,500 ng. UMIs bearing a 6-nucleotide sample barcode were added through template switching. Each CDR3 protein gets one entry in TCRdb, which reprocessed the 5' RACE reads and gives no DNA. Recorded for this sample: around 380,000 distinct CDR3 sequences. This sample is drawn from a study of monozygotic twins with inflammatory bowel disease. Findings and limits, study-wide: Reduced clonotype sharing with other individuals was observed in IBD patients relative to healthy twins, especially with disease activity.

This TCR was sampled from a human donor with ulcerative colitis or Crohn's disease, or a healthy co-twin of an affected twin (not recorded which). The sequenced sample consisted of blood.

CDR3 residues: CATTGDSGMEDEQFF. The chain carries TRBV5-1 and TRBJ2-1; TCRdb lists TRBD2, though no DNA is available to test this call. The CDR3 is 15 residues long. Germline CDR1 SGHRS, CDR2 YFSETQ.